The 15 T cell receptor beta chains below were found in one sample sequenced in a study of T cells after yellow fever vaccination. TCRdb called the 5' RACE reads again in MiXCR, with one record for every CDR3 protein. The table has approximately 140,000 distinct CDR3 sequences, roughly 8% seen once; the top ten hold roughly 0.73%. The sample was CD4+ T cells sorted from PBMCs, taken 5 days after the yellow fever booster vaccination. These receptors all stem from a man aged 25-45 years who received the YFV17D yellow fever vaccine.

This clonotype showed up many times. The rearrangement uses TRBV7-6 and TRBJ2-3, with TRBD2 matching over 7 bases. In germline, CDR1 is SGHVS, CDR2 FNYEAQ. Unmatched junction bases numbered 11, after V lost 6 bases and J lost 2 bases. CDR3 length: 16 amino acids. The CDR3 spells CASSLGTGTTTDTQYF. For the CDR3, the DNA is TGTGCCAGCAGTCTGGGGACCGGGACTACCACAGATACGCAGTATTTT.

The chain combines TRBV18 with TRBJ2-1; 8 bases map to TRBD1. The CDR3 has 15 residues. Losses at the gene ends were 1 base for V and 8 bases for J; bases not matched to a gene: 7. CDR1 and CDR2 (germline): KGHSH, LQKENI. The CDR3 loop is CASSPRYQGADEQFF. In nucleotides, the CDR3 is TGTGCCAGCTCACCACGGTATCAGGGGGCCGATGAGCAGTTCTTC.

The chain uses TRBV15 and TRBJ2-3; D gene unclear. This CDR3 contains 13 residues. Trimming pared 0 bases from V and 11 bases from J, leaving 12 bases between. Per germline, CDR1 LNHNV and CDR2 YYDKDF (reference sequence). CDR3 amino acids: CATSRDPPLGQYF. The CDR3 coding sequence is TGTGCCACCAGCAGAGACCCCCCTCTGGGGCAGTATTTT.

The chain is built from TRBV7-2 and TRBJ2-5, with D unclear. The CDR3 spans 15 residues. The V gene lost 6 bases and the J gene lost 2 bases, with 16 bases spanning the gap. Germline-derived CDR1 and CDR2 are SGHTA and FQGNSA. Written as DNA, the CDR3 is TGTGCCAGCAGTAGGGTGACCTTGGGACAAGAGACCCAGTACTTC. It codes for CASSRVTLGQETQYF.

Concerning this clonotype itself: A read error may be the cause here, since a much bigger clone is one base away. The V call is TRBV5-5, the J call TRBJ2-1; 9 bases map to TRBD2. This CDR3 region has 15 residues. CDR1 and CDR2 from the germline V gene are SGHKS and YYEKEE (reference sequence). CDR3 residues: CASSPLAGGNNKQFF. CDR3 DNA sequence: TGTGCCAGCAGCCCCCTGGCGGGAGGGAACAATAAGCAGTTCTTC.

This clonotype occurred many times. This chain uses TRBV9 with TRBJ2-1; 8 nucleotides line up with TRBD2. V dropped 3 bases and J dropped 7; count of bases not matched to a gene: 12. The germline CDR1 and CDR2 sequences are SGDLS and YYNGEE. The CDR3 totals 16 residues. The CDR3 is CASSATLSGSINEQFF. For the CDR3, the DNA is TGTGCCAGCAGCGCCACACTGAGCGGGAGTATAAATGAGCAGTTCTTC. The complete variable domain, with remaining parts taken from reference TRBV9 and TRBJ2-1, reads DSGVTQTPKHLITATGQRVTLRCSPRSGDLSVYWYQQSLDQGLQFLIQYYNGEERAKGNILERFSAQQFPDLHSELNLSSLELGDSALYFCASSATLSGSINEQFFGPGTRLTVL.

This clonotype appeared many times. The chain couples TRBV20-1 to TRBJ2-1; unclear D gene. Germline CDR1 DFQATT, CDR2 SNEGSKA (reference sequence). Trimming pared 6 bases from V and 6 bases from J, leaving 9 bases between. The CDR3 covers 11 residues. This CDR3 is CSAGVSNEQFF. The CDR3, as DNA: TGCAGTGCGGGCGTGTCCAATGAGCAGTTCTTC.

This clonotype was detected many times. The V gene is TRBV19, the J gene TRBJ2-3; D not certain. The CDR3 has 16 amino acids. The germline V gene encodes CDR1 LNHDA and CDR2 SQIVND (reference sequence). V lost 3 bases and J lost 2, with 15 bases in between. Here the CDR3 reads CASSMAVHSYTDTQYF. DNA of the CDR3: TGTGCCAGTAGTATGGCGGTGCACTCCTACACAGATACGCAGTATTTT.

This clonotype appeared many times. CDR3 loop: CASTGAYEQYF. The CDR3 DNA reads as TGTGCCAGCACGGGGGCCTACGAGCAGTACTTC. V is TRBV2 and J is TRBJ2-7; tentative D call: TRBD2 (6 bases). Germline V gives CDR1 SNHLY, CDR2 FYNNEI. The CDR3 runs to 11 residues. V dropped 7 bases and J dropped 2 bases, with 6 bases sitting between them.

This clonotype was found many times. This chain links TRBV20-1 with TRBJ1-5; D not certain. Trimming shortened V by 3 bases and J by 0 bases, and 15 bases separated the two germline ends. The CDR3 extends over 16 amino acids. Germline V lookup: CDR1 DFQATT, CDR2 SNEGSKA (reference sequence). This chain's CDR3 is CSASFDMGVSNQPQHF. CDR3 coding DNA: TGCAGTGCTAGTTTCGACATGGGAGTTAGCAATCAGCCCCAGCATTTT.

This clonotype was observed at least ten times. V is TRBV7-8 and J is TRBJ1-2; 10 nucleotides match TRBD1. The CDR3 is 15 residues long. After removal of 2 bases from V and 9 bases from J, the junction contained 9 bases not matched to a gene. Looked up from germline, CDR1 is SGHVS and CDR2 is FQNEAQ. CDR3 residues: CASSLLRDRGTRYTF. CDR3 DNA: TGTGCCAGCAGCTTACTCCGGGACAGGGGTACCCGCTACACCTTC.

The sample holds many counts of this clonotype. This chain links TRBV29-1 with TRBJ2-2; no clear D. V lost 4 bases and J 0 bases, leaving 9 bases between the germline ends. The CDR3 has 14 amino acids. Germline V gene data show CDR1 as SQVTM and CDR2 as ANQGSEA. Here the CDR3 reads CSVGRTANTGELFF. In nucleotides, the CDR3 is TGCAGCGTTGGGAGAACCGCGAACACCGGGGAGCTGTTTTTT.

There are many counts of this clonotype. The genes are TRBV14 and TRBJ2-5; 10 bases are shared with TRBD2. The V gene's germline CDR1 is SGHDN and CDR2 FVKESK. This CDR3 is built from 20 residues. V lost 1 base and J lost 5; bases outside the gene matches: 19. CDR3 region: CASSQALNRGPAGGGETQYF. CDR3 nucleotide sequence: TGTGCCAGCAGCCAAGCCCTAAACAGGGGCCCAGCGGGAGGGGGTGAGACCCAGTACTTC.

Turning to this clonotype: Being one base from a much bigger clone, this may be a read error. Written as DNA, the CDR3 is TGTGCCAGCAGCTCCCCACGGGGGTACCAAGAGACCCAGTACTTC. Translated, it gives CASSSPRGYQETQYF. The V and J genes are TRBV6-2 or TRBV6-3 and TRBJ2-5; D perhaps matches TRBD2 (6 bases). The V end was cut by 6 bases, the J end by 0 bases, with 14 bases between. CDR3 size: 15 residues. Germline V CDR1 and CDR2: MNHEY, SVGEGT.

This clonotype was seen ten or more times. The chain recombines TRBV6-5 with TRBJ1-6, with D maybe TRBD1 (6 bases). The CDR3 sequence is 17 residues long. Germline CDR1 reads MNHEY; CDR2 reads SVGAGI. The V gene lost 1 base and the J gene lost 0 bases, with 10 bases spanning the gap. CDR3 sequence (DNA): TGTGCCAGCAGTTACTTTCAGGACAGCTCCTATAATTCACCCCTCCACTTT. Translated, it gives CASSYFQDSSYNSPLHF.